The 11 T cell receptor beta chains in this list originate from one sample, sequenced in a study of T cell changes during pregnancy in multiple sclerosis. Method: immunoSEQ multiplex PCR; TCRdb's copy keeps in-frame clones and lacks some. This table holds 20,000 to 25,000 clones, approximately 93% found once. The material sequenced was CD4+ T cells from peripheral blood mononuclear cells, taken after pregnancy. The origin of the receptors is a female donor in good health, enrolled as a control in a pregnancy study.

Here the CDR3 reads CASSSSPEAFF. In nucleotides, the CDR3 is TGTGCCAGCAGTTCGAGCCCTGAAGCTTTCTTT. The chain carries TRBV6-6 and TRBJ1-1; D is ambiguous. The V gene's germline CDR1 is MNHNY and CDR2 SVGAGI (reference sequence). The CDR3 length is 11 residues. Trimming pared 4 bases from V and 6 bases from J, leaving 6 bases between.

The V call is TRBV4-2, the J call TRBJ2-5; D is perhaps TRBD2 (7 bases). V lost 0 bases, J lost 1 base, and 12 bases lay in between. Germline V gene data show CDR1 as LGHNA and CDR2 as YNFKEQ. CDR3 length: 16 residues. In DNA form, the CDR3 reads TGTGCCAGCAGCCAAGATCCGGCGGGGGCCCAAGAGACCCAGTACTTC. Translation: CASSQDPAGAQETQYF.

This chain links TRBV10-3 with TRBJ2-3; 11 bases line up with TRBD2. The CDR3 extends over 16 amino acids. The junction had 6 bases not matched to a gene; V was cut back by 6 bases and J by 1 base. Germline assignment: CDR1 ENHRY and CDR2 SYGVKD. For the CDR3, the DNA is TGTGCCATCAGCCCCATAGCGGGGGGGGGCACAGATACGCAGTATTTT. Translation gives CAISPIAGGGTDTQYF.

The V call is TRBV11-2, the J call TRBJ1-1, with 7 bases identical to TRBD1. V dropped 3 bases and J dropped 0; count of bases not matched to a gene: 1. This CDR3 is 14 amino acids long. Germline CDR1 is SGHAT and CDR2 is FQNNGV. The CDR3: CASSFDRVNTEAFF. DNA for the CDR3: TGTGCCAGCAGCTTTGACAGGGTGAACACTGAAGCTTTCTTT. The full variable domain, with the rest looked up from reference TRBV11-2 and TRBJ1-1, is EAGVAQSPRYKIIEKRQSVAFWCNPISGHATLYWYQQILGQGPKLLIQFQNNGVVDDSQLPKDRFSAERLKGVDSTLKIQPAKLEDSAVYLCASSFDRVNTEAFFGQGTRLTVV.

The chain uses TRBV27 and TRBJ1-2; TRBD1 matches 8 bases. The CDR3 consists of 13 residues. Unmatched junction bases numbered 0, after V lost 2 bases and J lost 4 bases. CDR1 and CDR2 from the germline V gene are MNHEY and SMNVEV (reference sequence). CDR3 nucleotide sequence: TGTGCCAGCAGTTTAACAGGGGGCTATGGCTACACCTTC. Translating gives CASSLTGGYGYTF.

J is TRBJ2-5 and V is TRBV7-2; maybe TRBD2 (5 bases). The J call may be faulty, since TRBJ2-7 better matches the DNA end. The CDR3 covers 14 residues. Germline V gene lookup returns CDR1 SGHTA and CDR2 FQGNSA. CDR3 DNA: TGTGCCAGCGCATCCGGGGTCGGGGTATACGAGCAGTACTTC. It yields the protein CASASGVGVYEQYF.

The gene calls are TRBV28 and TRBJ1-3; D ambiguous. Deletions cut 2 bases from V and 4 bases from J, with 9 bases between. From germline, CDR1 is MDHEN and CDR2 SYDVKM. This CDR3 comprises 14 residues. The CDR3 nucleotides read TGTGCCAGCAGTTTACCCCCGAGGGGAAACACCATATATTTT. It codes for CASSLPPRGNTIYF.

The chain couples TRBV20-1 to TRBJ1-2, with D perhaps matching TRBD1 (5 bases). The CDR3 length is 10 residues. Germline assignment: CDR1 DFQATT and CDR2 SNEGSKA (reference sequence). Trimming took off 3 bases at V and 7 bases at J, with 6 bases between the two ends. CDR3 loop: CSASGGGYTF. In DNA form, the CDR3 reads TGCAGTGCTAGCGGGGGTGGCTACACCTTC.

This clone has only one observation. The V call is TRBV5-1, the J call TRBJ2-3, with 7 positions matching TRBD2. Germline CDR1 SGHRS, CDR2 YFSETQ. Trimming took 0 bases from V and 5 from J; bases not matched to a gene: 12. The CDR3 has 17 residues. The CDR3 loop reads CASSLAEWAGVIDTQYF. The CDR3 DNA sequence: TGCGCCAGCAGCTTGGCCGAGTGGGCGGGAGTAATAGATACGCAGTATTTT.

The chain joins TRBV4-2 to TRBJ1-5, with 8 bases matching TRBD1. The CDR3 sequence is 18 residues long. Trimming removed 1 base from V and 2 bases from J; junction bases left unmatched: 10. The germline gives CDR1 LGHNA, CDR2 YNFKEQ. The CDR3 sequence is CASSQGQGKGPGNQPQHF. For the CDR3, the DNA is TGTGCCAGCAGCCAAGGACAGGGGAAAGGTCCAGGCAATCAGCCCCAGCATTTT.

The rearrangement joins TRBV7-2 to TRBJ2-3; a possible D gene is TRBD2 (6 bases). The CDR3 sequence is 14 residues long. V was shortened by 8 bases and J by 0 bases, with 12 bases between the two germline ends. Germline CDR1 is SGHTA and CDR2 is FQGNSA. The DNA of the CDR3 is TGTGCCAGCCCGGCGGGAAGAAGCACAGATACGCAGTATTTT. It translates to CASPAGRSTDTQYF.